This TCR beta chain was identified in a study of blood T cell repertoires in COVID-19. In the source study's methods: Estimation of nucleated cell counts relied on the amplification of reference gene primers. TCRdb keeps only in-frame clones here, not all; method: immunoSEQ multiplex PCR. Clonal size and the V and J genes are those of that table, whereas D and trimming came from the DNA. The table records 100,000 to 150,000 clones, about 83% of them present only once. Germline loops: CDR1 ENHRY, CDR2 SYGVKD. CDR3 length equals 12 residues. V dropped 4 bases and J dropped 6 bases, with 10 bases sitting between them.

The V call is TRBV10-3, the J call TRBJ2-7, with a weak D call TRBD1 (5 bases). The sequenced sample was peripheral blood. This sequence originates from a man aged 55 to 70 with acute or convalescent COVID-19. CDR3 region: CAISAQGSEQYF. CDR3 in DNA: TGTGCCATCAGTGCCCAGGGTTCCGAGCAGTACTTC.